Included here is one TCR beta chain sequence, with context. This entry is derived from a study of T cell changes during pregnancy in multiple sclerosis. The germline V gene has CDR1 SGHDT and CDR2 YYEEEE. The V and J ends lost 5 bases and 2 bases, in that order; junction bases with no gene match: 8. The length of the CDR3 is 16 residues. Sequencing used immunoSEQ multiplex PCR; TCRdb keeps in-frame clones, though not all of them. In the table there are 60,000 or so clones, 93% of which are singletons. The V and J genes are TRBV5-6 and TRBJ2-1; the match to TRBD1 covers 9 bases. The TCR comes from a female donor with multiple sclerosis, enrolled in a pregnancy study. The specimen was CD4+ T cells from peripheral blood mononuclear cells, collected before pregnancy. The CDR3 region is CASRGTRDRAYNEQFF. The CDR3, as DNA: TGTGCCAGCAGAGGGACACGGGACAGGGCCTACAATGAGCAGTTCTTC.